This TCR beta chain comes out of a study of Ad26.COV2.S vaccination and SARS-CoV-2 variants. Study-wide background: Enrollment placed the donor in the COV1001 Ad26.COV2.S trial arm. Once or twice, 56 days apart, Ad26.COV2.S was delivered intramuscularly.

Sample treatment: some 20 received Ad26.COV2.S at low or high dose, single or two shots; a few received placebo; per-sample allocation not given. Following the first vaccine or placebo injection, samples were taken on day 63. The shot given was an Ad26 vector that makes Wuhan-strain SARS-CoV-2 spike. The table came from immunoSEQ multiplex PCR; TCRdb's copy has only in-frame clones and leaves some out. Found here are hundreds of thousands of clones, 80% to 90% of them singletons; the top ten hold about 1.5%. The sequenced sample was peripheral blood, obtained in a trial of Ad26.COV2.S vaccine versus placebo. This receptor was obtained from a person between 18 and 65 years old who received the Ad26.COV2.S COVID-19 vaccine or a placebo.

The CDR3 is CASSLGTALGAQQYF. The CDR3 coding sequence is TGTGCCAGCAGCCTCGGGACAGCTCTAGGGGCCCAGCAGTATTTT. The rearrangement uses TRBV3-1 (or the pseudogene TRBV3-2) and TRBJ2-3; TRBD1 matches 7 bases. With 4 bases clipped from V and 11 bases from J, the junction kept 15 bases outside the gene matches. The germline CDR1 and CDR2 sequences are LGHDT and YNNKEL (reference sequence). This CDR3 contains 15 residues.